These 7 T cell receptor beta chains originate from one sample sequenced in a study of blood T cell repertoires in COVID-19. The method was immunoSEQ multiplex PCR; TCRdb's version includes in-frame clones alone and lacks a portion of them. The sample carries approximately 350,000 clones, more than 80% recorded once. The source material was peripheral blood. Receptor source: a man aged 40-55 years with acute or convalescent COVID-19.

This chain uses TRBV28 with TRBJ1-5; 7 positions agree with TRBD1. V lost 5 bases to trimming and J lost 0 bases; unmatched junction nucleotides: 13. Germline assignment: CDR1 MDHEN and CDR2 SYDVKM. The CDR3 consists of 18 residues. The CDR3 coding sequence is TGTGCCAGCAGTCTAAGGAGGCGCGGGACAGTTAGCAATCAGCCCCAGCATTTT. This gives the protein CASSLRRRGTVSNQPQHF.

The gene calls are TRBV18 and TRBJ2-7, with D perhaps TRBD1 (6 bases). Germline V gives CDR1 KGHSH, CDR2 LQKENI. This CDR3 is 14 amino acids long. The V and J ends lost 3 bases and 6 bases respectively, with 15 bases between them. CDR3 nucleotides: TGTGCCAGCTCACCTAACAGGGAATCGGTCGAGCAGTACTTC. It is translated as CASSPNRESVEQYF.

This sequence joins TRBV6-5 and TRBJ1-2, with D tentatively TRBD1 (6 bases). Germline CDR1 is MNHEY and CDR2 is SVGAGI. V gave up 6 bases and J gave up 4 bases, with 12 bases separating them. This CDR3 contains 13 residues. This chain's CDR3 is CASSQDRSYGYTF. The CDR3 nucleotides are TGTGCCAGCAGCCAGGACAGAAGCTATGGCTACACCTTC.

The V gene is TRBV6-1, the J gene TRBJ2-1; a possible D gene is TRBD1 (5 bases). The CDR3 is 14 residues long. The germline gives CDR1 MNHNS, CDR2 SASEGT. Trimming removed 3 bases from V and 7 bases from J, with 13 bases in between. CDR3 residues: CASSDYQGLNEQFF. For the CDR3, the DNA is TGTGCCAGCAGTGATTATCAGGGCCTAAATGAGCAGTTCTTC.

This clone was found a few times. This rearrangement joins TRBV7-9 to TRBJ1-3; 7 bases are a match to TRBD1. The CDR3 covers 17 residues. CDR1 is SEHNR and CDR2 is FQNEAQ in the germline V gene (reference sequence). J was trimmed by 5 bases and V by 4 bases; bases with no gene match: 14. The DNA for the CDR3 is TGTGCCAGCAGCTCCACCCGAGAGACAGGGCCTCGAAACACCATATATTTT. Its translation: CASSSTRETGPRNTIYF.

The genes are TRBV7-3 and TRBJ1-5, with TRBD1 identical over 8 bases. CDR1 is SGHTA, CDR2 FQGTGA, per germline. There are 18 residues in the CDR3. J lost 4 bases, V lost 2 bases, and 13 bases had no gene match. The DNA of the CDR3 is TGTGCCAGCAGCTTATTTCCGTTCACAGGGGGATCGAATCAGCCCCAGCATTTT. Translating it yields CASSLFPFTGGSNQPQHF.

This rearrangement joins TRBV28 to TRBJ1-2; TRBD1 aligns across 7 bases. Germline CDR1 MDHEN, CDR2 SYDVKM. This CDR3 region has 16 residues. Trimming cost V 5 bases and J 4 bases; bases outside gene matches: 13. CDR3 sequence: CASSRFRNRGGYGYTF. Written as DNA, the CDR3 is TGTGCCAGCAGTCGCTTTAGAAACAGGGGCGGCTATGGCTACACCTTC.